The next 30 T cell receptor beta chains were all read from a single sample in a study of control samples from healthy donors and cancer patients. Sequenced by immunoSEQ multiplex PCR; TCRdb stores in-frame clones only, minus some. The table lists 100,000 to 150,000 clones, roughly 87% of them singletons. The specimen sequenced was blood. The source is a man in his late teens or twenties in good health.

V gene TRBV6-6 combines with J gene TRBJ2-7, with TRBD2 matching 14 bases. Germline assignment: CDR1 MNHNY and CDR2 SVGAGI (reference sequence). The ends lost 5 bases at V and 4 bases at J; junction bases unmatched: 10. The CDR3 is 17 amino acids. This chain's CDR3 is CASSPSGLAGDTYEQYF. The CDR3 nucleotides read TGTGCCAGCAGTCCCTCGGGACTAGCGGGAGATACATACGAGCAGTACTTC.

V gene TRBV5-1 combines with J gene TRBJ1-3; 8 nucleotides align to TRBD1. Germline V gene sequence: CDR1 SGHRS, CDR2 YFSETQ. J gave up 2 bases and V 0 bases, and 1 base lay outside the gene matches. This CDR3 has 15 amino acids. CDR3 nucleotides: TGCGCCAGCAGCTTGGACAGGGGGGCTGGAAACACCATATATTTT. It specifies CASSLDRGAGNTIYF.

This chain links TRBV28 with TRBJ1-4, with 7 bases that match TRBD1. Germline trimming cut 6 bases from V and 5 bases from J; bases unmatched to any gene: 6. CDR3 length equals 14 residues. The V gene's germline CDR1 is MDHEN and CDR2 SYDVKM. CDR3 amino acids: CASRRGQRNEKLFF. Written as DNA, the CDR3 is TGTGCCAGCAGACGGGGACAGCGGAATGAAAAACTGTTTTTT. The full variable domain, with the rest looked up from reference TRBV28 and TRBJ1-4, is DVKVTQSSRYLVKRTGEKVFLECVQDMDHENMFWYRQDPGLGLRLIYFSYDVKMKEKGDIPEGYSVSREKKERFSLILESASTNQTSMYLCASRRGQRNEKLFFGSGTQLSVL.

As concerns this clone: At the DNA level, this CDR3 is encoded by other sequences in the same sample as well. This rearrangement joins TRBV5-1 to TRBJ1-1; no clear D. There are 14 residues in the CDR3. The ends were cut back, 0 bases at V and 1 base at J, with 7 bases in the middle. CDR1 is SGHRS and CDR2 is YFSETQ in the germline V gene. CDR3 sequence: CASSLAAKNTEAFF. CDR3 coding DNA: TGCGCCAGCAGCTTGGCAGCGAAGAACACTGAAGCTTTCTTT. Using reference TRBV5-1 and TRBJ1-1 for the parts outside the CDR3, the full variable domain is KAGVTQTPRYLIKTRGQQVTLSCSPISGHRSVSWYQQTPGQGLQFLFEYFSETQRNKGNFPGRFSGRQFSNSRSEMNVSTLELGDSALYLCASSLAAKNTEAFFGQGTRLTVV.

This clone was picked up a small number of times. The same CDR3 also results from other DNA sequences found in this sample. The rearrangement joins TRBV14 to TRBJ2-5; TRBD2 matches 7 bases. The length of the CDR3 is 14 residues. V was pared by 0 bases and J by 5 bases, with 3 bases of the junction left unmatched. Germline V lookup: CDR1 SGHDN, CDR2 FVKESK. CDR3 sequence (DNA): TGTGCCAGCAGCCAAGATCTGGGAGGGGAGACCCAGTACTTC. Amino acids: CASSQDLGGETQYF.

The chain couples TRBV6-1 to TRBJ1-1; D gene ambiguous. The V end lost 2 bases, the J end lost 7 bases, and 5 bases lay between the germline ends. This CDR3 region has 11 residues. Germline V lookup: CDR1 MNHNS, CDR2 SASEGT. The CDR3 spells CASSEIVEAFF. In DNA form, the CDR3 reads TGTGCCAGCAGTGAAATAGTTGAAGCTTTCTTT.

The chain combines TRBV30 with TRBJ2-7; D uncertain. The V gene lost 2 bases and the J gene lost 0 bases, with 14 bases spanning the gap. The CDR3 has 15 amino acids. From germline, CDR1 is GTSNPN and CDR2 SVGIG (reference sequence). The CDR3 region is CAWSYGSPNSYEQYF. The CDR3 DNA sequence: TGTGCCTGGAGTTACGGGTCCCCCAACTCCTACGAGCAGTACTTC.

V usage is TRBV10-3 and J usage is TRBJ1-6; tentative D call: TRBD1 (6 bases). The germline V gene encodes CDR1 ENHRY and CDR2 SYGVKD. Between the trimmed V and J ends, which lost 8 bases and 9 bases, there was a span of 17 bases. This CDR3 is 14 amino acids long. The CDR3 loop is CAIGQGIRSSPLHF. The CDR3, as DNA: TGTGCCATCGGGCAGGGGATTCGTAGTTCACCCCTCCACTTT.

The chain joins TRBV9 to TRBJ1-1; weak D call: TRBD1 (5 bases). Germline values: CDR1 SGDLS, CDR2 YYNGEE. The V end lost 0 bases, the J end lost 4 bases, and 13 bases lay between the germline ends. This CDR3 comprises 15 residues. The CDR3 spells CASSVAGGSGTEAFF. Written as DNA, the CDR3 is TGTGCCAGCAGCGTAGCTGGGGGTAGCGGCACTGAAGCTTTCTTT.

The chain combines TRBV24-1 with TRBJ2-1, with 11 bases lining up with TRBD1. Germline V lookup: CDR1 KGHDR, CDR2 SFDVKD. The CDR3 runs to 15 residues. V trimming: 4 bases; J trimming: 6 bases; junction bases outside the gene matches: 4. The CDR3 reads CATSDPGQGGNEQFF. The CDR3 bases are TGTGCCACCAGTGACCCGGGACAGGGGGGCAATGAGCAGTTCTTC.

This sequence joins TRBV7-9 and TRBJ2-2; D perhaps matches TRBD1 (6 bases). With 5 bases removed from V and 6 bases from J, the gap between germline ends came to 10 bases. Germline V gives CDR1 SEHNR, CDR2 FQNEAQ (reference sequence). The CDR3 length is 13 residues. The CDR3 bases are TGTGCCAGCAGCCTTAAGGGGGCCGGGGAGCTGTTTTTT. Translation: CASSLKGAGELFF. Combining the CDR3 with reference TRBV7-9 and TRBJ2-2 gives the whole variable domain DTGVSQNPRHKITKRGQNVTFRCDPISEHNRLYWYRQTLGQGPEFLTYFQNEAQLEKSRLLSDRFSAERPKGSFSTLEIQRTEQGDSAMYLCASSLKGAGELFFGEGSRLTVL.

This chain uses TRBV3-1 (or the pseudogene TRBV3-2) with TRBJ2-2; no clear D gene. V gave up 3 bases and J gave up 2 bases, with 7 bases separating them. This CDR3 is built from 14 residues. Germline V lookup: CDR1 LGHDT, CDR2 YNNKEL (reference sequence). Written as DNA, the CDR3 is TGTGCCAGCAGCCAGAGTCTTAACACCGGGGAGCTGTTTTTT. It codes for CASSQSLNTGELFF.

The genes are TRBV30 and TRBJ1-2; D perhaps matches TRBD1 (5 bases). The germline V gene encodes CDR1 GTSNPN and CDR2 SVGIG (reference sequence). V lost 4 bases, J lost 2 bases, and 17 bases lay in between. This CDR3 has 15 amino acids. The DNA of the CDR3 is TGTGCCTGGACCCCGGGACCCTCCGGGAACTATGGCTACACCTTC. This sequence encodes CAWTPGPSGNYGYTF.

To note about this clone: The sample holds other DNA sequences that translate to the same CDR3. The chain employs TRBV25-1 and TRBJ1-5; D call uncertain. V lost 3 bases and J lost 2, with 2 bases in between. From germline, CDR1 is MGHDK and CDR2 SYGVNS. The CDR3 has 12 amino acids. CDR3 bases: TGTGCCAGCAGTGAGGGCAATCAGCCCCAGCATTTT. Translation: CASSEGNQPQHF.

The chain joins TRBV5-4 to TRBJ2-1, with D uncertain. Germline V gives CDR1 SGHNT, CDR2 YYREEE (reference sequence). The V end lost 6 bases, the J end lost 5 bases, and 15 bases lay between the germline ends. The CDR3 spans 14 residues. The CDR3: CASTPGYGDNEQFF. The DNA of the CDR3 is TGTGCCAGCACTCCTGGATATGGAGACAATGAGCAGTTCTTC. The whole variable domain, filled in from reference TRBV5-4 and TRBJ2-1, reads ETGVTQSPTHLIKTRGQQVTLRCSSQSGHNTVSWYQQALGQGPQFIFQYYREEENGRGNFPPRFSGLQFPNYSSELNVNALELDDSALYLCASTPGYGDNEQFFGPGTRLTVL.

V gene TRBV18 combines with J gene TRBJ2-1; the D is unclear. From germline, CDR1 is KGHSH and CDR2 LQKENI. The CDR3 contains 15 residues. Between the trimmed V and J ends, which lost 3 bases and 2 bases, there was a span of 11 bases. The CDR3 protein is CASSPPYYPYNEQFF. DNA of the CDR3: TGTGCCAGCTCACCGCCGTACTACCCCTACAATGAGCAGTTCTTC.

This CDR3 is CASSPRFWGTLYGYTF. CDR3 coding DNA: TGTGCCAGCAGCCCACGTTTTTGGGGGACTCTTTATGGCTACACCTTC. The chain joins TRBV14 to TRBJ1-2, with D perhaps TRBD1 (5 bases). CDR1 is SGHDN, CDR2 FVKESK, per germline. CDR3 length: 16 residues. Trimming took off 4 bases at V and 5 bases at J, with 20 bases between the two ends.

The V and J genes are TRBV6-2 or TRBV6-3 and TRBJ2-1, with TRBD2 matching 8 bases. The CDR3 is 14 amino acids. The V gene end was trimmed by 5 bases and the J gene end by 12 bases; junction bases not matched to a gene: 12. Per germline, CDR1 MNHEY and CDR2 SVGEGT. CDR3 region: CASSPPAGGLVQFF. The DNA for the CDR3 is TGTGCCAGCAGTCCCCCGGCGGGGGGCCTTGTGCAGTTCTTC.

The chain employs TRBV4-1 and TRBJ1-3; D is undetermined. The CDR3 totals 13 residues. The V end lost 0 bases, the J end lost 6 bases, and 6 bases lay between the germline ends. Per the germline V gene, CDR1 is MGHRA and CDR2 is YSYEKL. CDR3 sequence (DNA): TGCGCCAGCAGCCAAGATAGCGAAAACACCATATATTTT. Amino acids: CASSQDSENTIYF.

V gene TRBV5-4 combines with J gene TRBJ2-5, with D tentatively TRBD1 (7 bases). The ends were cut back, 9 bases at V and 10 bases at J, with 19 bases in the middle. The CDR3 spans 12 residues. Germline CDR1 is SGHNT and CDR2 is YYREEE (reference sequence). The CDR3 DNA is TGTGCCACCTCGATCGACAGGGAGGTCCAGTACTTC. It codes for CATSIDREVQYF.

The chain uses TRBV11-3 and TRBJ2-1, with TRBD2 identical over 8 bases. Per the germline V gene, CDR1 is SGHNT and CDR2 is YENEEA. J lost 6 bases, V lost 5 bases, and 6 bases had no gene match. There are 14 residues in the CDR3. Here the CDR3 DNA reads TGTGCCAGCAGCCCCCGACGGGGGGGCAATGAGCAGTTCTTC. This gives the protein CASSPRRGGNEQFF.

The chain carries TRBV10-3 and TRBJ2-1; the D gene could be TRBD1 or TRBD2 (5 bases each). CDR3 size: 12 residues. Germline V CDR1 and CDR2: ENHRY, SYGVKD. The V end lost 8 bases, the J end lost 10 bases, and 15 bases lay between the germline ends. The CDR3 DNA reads TGTGCCATCGGGGACGTCGGGCAAGAGCAGTTCTTC. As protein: CAIGDVGQEQFF.

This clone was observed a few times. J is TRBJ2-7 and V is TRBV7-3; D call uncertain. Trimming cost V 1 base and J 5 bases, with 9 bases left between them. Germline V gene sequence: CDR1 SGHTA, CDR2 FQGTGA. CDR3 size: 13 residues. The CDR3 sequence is CASSLSILDEQYF. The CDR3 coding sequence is TGTGCCAGCAGCTTAAGTATCCTGGACGAGCAGTACTTC.

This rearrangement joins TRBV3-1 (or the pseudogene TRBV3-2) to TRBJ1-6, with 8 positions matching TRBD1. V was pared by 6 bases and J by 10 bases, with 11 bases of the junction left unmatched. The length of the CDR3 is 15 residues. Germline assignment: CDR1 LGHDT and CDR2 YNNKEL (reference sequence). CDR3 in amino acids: CASSPSGQGGSPLHF. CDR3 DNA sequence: TGTGCCAGCAGTCCGAGTGGACAGGGAGGGTCACCCCTCCACTTT.

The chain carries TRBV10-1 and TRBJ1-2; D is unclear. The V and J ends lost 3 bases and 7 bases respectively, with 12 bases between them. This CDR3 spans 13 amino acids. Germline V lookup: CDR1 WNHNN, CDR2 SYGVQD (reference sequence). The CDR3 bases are TGCGCCAGCAGTGAAACCCGGATCGGTGGCTACACCTTC. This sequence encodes CASSETRIGGYTF.

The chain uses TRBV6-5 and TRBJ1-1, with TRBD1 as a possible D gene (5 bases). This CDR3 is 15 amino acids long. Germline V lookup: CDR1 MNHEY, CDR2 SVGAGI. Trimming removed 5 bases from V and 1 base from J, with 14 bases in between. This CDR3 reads CASSPKGPRNTEAFF. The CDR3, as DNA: TGTGCCAGCAGTCCTAAGGGACCGCGGAACACTGAAGCTTTCTTT.

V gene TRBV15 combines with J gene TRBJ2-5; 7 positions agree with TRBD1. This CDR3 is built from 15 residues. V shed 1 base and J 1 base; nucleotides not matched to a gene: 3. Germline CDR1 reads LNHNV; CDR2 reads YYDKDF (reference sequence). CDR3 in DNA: TGTGCCACCAGCAGAGGGAGACAGGGCCAAGAGACCCAGTACTTC. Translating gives CATSRGRQGQETQYF.

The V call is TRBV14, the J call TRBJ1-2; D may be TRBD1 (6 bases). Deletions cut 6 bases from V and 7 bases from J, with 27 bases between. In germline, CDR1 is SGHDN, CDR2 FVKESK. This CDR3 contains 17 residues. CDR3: CASSTPGHLLHDRGYTF. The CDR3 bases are TGTGCCAGCAGTACTCCGGGACACCTACTTCATGATCGTGGCTACACCTTC. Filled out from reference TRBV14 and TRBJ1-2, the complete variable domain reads EAGVTQFPSHSVIEKGQTVTLRCDPISGHDNLYWYRRVMGKEIKFLLHFVKESKQDESGMPNNRFLAERTGGTYSTLKVQPAELEDSGVYFCASSTPGHLLHDRGYTFGSGTRLTVV.

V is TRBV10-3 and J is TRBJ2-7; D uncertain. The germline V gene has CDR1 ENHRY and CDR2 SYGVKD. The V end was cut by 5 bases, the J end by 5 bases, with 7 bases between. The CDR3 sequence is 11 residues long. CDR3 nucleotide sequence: TGTGCCATCAGTACGGCGGACGAGCAGTACTTC. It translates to CAISTADEQYF.

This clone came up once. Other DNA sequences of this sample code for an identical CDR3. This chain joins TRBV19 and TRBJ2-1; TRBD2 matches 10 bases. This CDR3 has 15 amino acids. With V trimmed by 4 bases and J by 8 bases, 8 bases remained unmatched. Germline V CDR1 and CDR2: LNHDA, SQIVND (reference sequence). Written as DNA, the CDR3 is TGTGCCAGTAGTACAGAACTAGCGGGAATTTATGAGCAGTTCTTC. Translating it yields CASSTELAGIYEQFF.